The 5 T cell receptor beta chains presented below share a single source sample, sequenced in a study of beta chain features in type 1 diabetes. The study reverse transcribed the entire isolated RNA, so it sequenced expressed TCRB transcripts. TCRdb's copy holds only in-frame clones and misses some; the assay was immunoSEQ multiplex PCR. The sample lists a few hundred thousand clones, about 18% seen once, with about 0.045% in the top ten. Source material: naive CD4+ T cells from blood. These receptors all stem from a woman aged 18-29 years in good health.

The chain joins TRBV29-1 to TRBJ2-5, with D maybe TRBD1 (6 bases). V dropped 3 bases and J dropped 1 base, with 9 bases sitting between them. This CDR3 spans 13 amino acids. Per germline, CDR1 SQVTM and CDR2 ANQGSEA. In DNA form, the CDR3 reads TGCAGCGTTGACCGACAGGTCCAAGAGACCCAGTACTTC. Its protein is CSVDRQVQETQYF.

The CDR3 is CASSLSGDNEQFF. The CDR3 region has the DNA TGTGCCAGCAGCCTTAGCGGAGACAATGAGCAGTTCTTC. The chain joins TRBV7-3 to TRBJ2-1, with D possibly matching TRBD2 (6 bases). This CDR3 is built from 13 residues. The V gene lost 5 bases and the J gene lost 5 bases, with 10 bases spanning the gap. Germline V gene sequence: CDR1 SGHTA, CDR2 FQGTGA.

V usage is TRBV30 and J usage is TRBJ1-5, with D possibly TRBD1 on 6 matching bases. Germline CDR1 is GTSNPN and CDR2 is SVGIG (reference sequence). The CDR3 totals 13 residues. Trimming pared 3 bases from V and 6 bases from J, leaving 12 bases between. The CDR3 loop is CAWSPGGAQPQHF. The CDR3 region has the DNA TGTGCCTGGAGCCCCGGGGGGGCTCAGCCCCAGCATTTT.

The V and J genes are TRBV19 and TRBJ2-1; D may be TRBD1 (6 bases). Per germline, CDR1 LNHDA and CDR2 SQIVND (reference sequence). This CDR3 contains 14 residues. The ends were cut back, 3 bases at V and 6 bases at J, with 12 bases in the middle. The CDR3 loop reads CASSILTGSNEQFF. The CDR3 DNA sequence: TGTGCCAGTAGTATCCTGACAGGTTCCAATGAGCAGTTCTTC. Full variable domain (remainder filled in from reference TRBV19 and TRBJ2-1): DGGITQSPKYLFRKEGQNVTLSCEQNLNHDAMYWYRQDPGQGLRLIYYSQIVNDFQKGDIAEGYSVSREKKESFPLTVTSAQKNPTAFYLCASSILTGSNEQFFGPGTRLTVL.

The V call is TRBV10-3, the J call TRBJ2-5, with D tentatively TRBD2 (7 bases). CDR3 length equals 14 residues. Germline V gene lookup returns CDR1 ENHRY and CDR2 SYGVKD. Trimming left V 6 bases short and J 5 bases short, with 16 bases between. The DNA of the CDR3 is TGTGCCATCAGGCCGGGGGGCCAGGGTGAGACCCAGTACTTC. Its protein is CAIRPGGQGETQYF.